This TCR beta chain was recorded in a study of early T cells in non-severe SARS-CoV-2 infection. From the 5' RACE reads, TCRdb called clonotypes with MiXCR, one entry per CDR3 protein. The sample consists of about 31,000 distinct CDR3 sequences, 5.8% of them appearing once. Germline values: CDR1 SGHRS, CDR2 YFSETQ. The V end was cut by 0 bases, the J end by 5 bases, with 8 bases between. CDR3 length: 13 amino acids. This clonotype has a count of ten or more. The rearrangement uses TRBV5-1 and TRBJ1-2; no firm D call. The sequenced sample was whole blood. The TCR was taken from an adult who was a healthcare worker with PCR-confirmed SARS-CoV-2 infection or an uninfected control (not recorded which). The CDR3 DNA is TGCGCCAGCAGCTTGGCCGTGATATATGGCTACACCTTC. Residues: CASSLAVIYGYTF.